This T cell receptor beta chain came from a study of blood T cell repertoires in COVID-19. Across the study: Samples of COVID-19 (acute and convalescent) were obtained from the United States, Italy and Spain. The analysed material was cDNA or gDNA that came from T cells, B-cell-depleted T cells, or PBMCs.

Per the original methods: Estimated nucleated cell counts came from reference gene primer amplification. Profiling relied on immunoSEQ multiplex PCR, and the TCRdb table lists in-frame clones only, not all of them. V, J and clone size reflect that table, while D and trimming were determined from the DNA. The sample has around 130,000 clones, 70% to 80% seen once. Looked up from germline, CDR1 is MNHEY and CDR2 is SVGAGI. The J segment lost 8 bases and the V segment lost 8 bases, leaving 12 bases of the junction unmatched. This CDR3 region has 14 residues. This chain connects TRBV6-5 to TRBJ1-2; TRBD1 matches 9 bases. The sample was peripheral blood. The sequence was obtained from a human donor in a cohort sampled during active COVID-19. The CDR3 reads CASRPGQGLGGYTF. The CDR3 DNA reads TGTGCCAGCCGACCGGGACAGGGCCTTGGAGGCTACACCTTC.